The 30 T cell receptor beta chains below all came from one sample that was sequenced in a study of Graves' ophthalmopathy and Graves' hyperthyroidism. The authors amplified TCR beta CDR3 regions, and they did so from RNA transcripts for repertoire sequencing. The first round was an RT-PCR with HTBI primers, and the second round was a multiplex PCR. TCRdb called the multiplex PCR reads again in MiXCR, with one record for every CDR3 protein. The sample lists roughly 400,000 distinct CDR3 sequences, about a sixth seen once, with 2.4% in the top ten. Sequenced material: peripheral blood. These receptors were taken from an adult woman with stable Graves' hyperthyroidism.

This clonotype was detected ten times or more. The chain carries TRBV30 and TRBJ1-3, with unresolved D. Trimming removed 4 bases from V and 2 bases from J, with 12 bases in between. Germline CDR1 and CDR2: GTSNPN and SVGIG (reference sequence). The CDR3 consists of 14 residues. CDR3 loop: CAWKISGTGNTIYF. As DNA, the CDR3 is TGTGCCTGGAAAATCTCTGGTACTGGAAACACCATATATTTT.

This clonotype was seen at least ten times. The chain recombines TRBV20-1 with TRBJ1-1, with a weak D call TRBD1 (5 bases). CDR1 is DFQATT, CDR2 SNEGSKA, per germline (reference sequence). The ends were cut back, 5 bases at V and 1 base at J, with 8 bases in the middle. This CDR3 has 12 amino acids. This chain's CDR3 is CSASRENTEAFF. As DNA, the CDR3 is TGCAGTGCTTCCAGGGAGAACACTGAAGCTTTCTTT.

The rearrangement joins TRBV2 to TRBJ1-2; the match to TRBD1 covers 9 bases. The CDR3 covers 12 residues. V was clipped by 8 bases and J by 9 bases; unmatched bases: 7. CDR1 SNHLY and CDR2 FYNNEI come from the germline V gene. The DNA of the CDR3 is TGTGCCAGCGATTACAGGGGGCGAAGCTACACCTTC. Its translation: CASDYRGRSYTF.

Only a few counts were recorded for this clonotype. The chain carries TRBV30 and TRBJ2-1, with 9 bases lining up with TRBD2. Germline CDR1 and CDR2: GTSNPN and SVGIG (reference sequence). The CDR3 totals 16 residues. Unmatched junction bases numbered 11, after V lost 1 base and J lost 7 bases. The CDR3 region is CAWSGRMGLALNEQFF. The CDR3, as DNA: TGTGCCTGGAGTGGCCGTATGGGACTAGCTTTGAATGAGCAGTTCTTC.

The sample holds many counts of this clonotype. The chain has TRBV6-2 or TRBV6-3 and TRBJ1-5; 8 bases map to TRBD1. V trimming: 6 bases; J trimming: 0 bases; junction bases outside the gene matches: 4. CDR3 length equals 15 residues. Germline assignment: CDR1 MNHEY and CDR2 SVGEGT. In nucleotides, the CDR3 is TGTGCCAGCAGCCAGACAGGGGATAGCAATCAGCCCCAGCATTTT. Amino acid sequence: CASSQTGDSNQPQHF.

This clonotype has only a few counts. This chain joins TRBV7-3 and TRBJ2-1, with a weak D call TRBD2 (6 bases). Trimming took 2 bases from V and 4 from J, leaving 12 bases between them. The CDR3 contains 15 residues. CDR1 and CDR2 (germline): SGHTA, FQGTGA. The CDR3 sequence is CASSLFSSEYNEQFF. Written as DNA, the CDR3 is TGTGCCAGCAGCTTATTTTCTAGCGAATACAATGAGCAGTTCTTC.

This clonotype has at least ten counts. A much larger clonotype is one base distant, so this may be a read error. The rearrangement uses TRBV28 and TRBJ2-7; the D is unclear. The germline V gene encodes CDR1 MDHEN and CDR2 SYDVKM. Trimming cost V 1 base and J 6 bases, with 13 bases left between them. The CDR3 sequence is 14 residues long. The CDR3 protein is CASSLLSPVTEQYF. CDR3 sequence (DNA): TGTGCCAGCAGTTTATTATCACCAGTTACCGAGCAGTACTTC.

This clonotype showed up just a few times. The chain employs TRBV6-1 and TRBJ2-2; 9 bases fit TRBD1. The germline V gene has CDR1 MNHNS and CDR2 SASEGT. V lost 7 bases to trimming and J lost 0 bases; unmatched junction nucleotides: 6. This CDR3 has 16 amino acids. The DNA for the CDR3 is TGTGCCAGCACTACAACAGGGGGCGCGAACACCGGGGAGCTGTTTTTT. It translates to CASTTTGGANTGELFF.

With respect to this clonotype: A clone one base away is much larger, so this may be a read error. This chain connects TRBV19 to TRBJ1-2; D perhaps matches TRBD1 (6 bases). Germline CDR1 and CDR2: LNHDA and SQIVND (reference sequence). The CDR3 runs to 14 residues. Trimming took off 8 bases at V and 5 bases at J, with 18 bases between the two ends. The CDR3 coding sequence is TGTGCCAGTTATGTAAGAGACAGGCCTTATGGCTACACCTTC. It specifies CASYVRDRPYGYTF.

This clonotype was seen at least ten times. One end of the junction does not line up with germline, which may come from a read error. The V call is TRBV6-2 or TRBV6-3, the J call TRBJ2-4, with a tentative D call TRBD1 (5 bases). From germline, CDR1 is MNHEY and CDR2 SVGEGT. The length of the CDR3 is 16 residues. The CDR3: CASSNKRQPGKNIKYF. CDR3 DNA: TGTGCCAGCAGTAACAAGCGACAGCCAGGGAAAAACATTAAGTACTTC.

This clonotype appeared many times. J is TRBJ1-2 and V is TRBV7-2; TRBD1 is a possible D gene (5 bases). The germline CDR1 and CDR2 sequences are SGHTA and FQGNSA. CDR3 length equals 14 residues. V lost 1 base and J lost 8, with 14 bases in between. The CDR3 bases are TGTGCCAGCAGCTTAGACGCCACAGGTGCGGGCTACACCTTC. Its translation is CASSLDATGAGYTF.

The chain has TRBV3-1 and TRBJ2-7, with D perhaps TRBD2 (6 bases). Deletions cut 2 bases from V and 0 bases from J, with 11 bases between. This CDR3 contains 15 residues. The germline gives CDR1 LGHDT, CDR2 YNNKEL (reference sequence). CDR3 nucleotides: TGTGCCAGCAGCCAATTGGAGGGGACCTCCTACGAGCAGTACTTC. It is translated as CASSQLEGTSYEQYF.

This clonotype was recorded many times. V is TRBV7-2 and J is TRBJ1-3, with 8 bases identical to TRBD1. Germline loops: CDR1 SGHTA, CDR2 FQGNSA. CDR3 length: 15 residues. The V gene end was trimmed by 5 bases and the J gene end by 2 bases; junction bases not matched to a gene: 5. CDR3 amino acids: CASSVLTGAGNTIYF. The CDR3 bases are TGTGCCAGCAGCGTTCTGACAGGGGCTGGAAACACCATATATTTT.

The chain carries TRBV20-1 and TRBJ1-3; D is ambiguous. Between the trimmed V and J ends, which lost 2 bases and 0 bases, there was a span of 8 bases. The CDR3 spans 14 residues. CDR1 and CDR2 (germline): DFQATT, SNEGSKA (reference sequence). The CDR3 bases are TGCAGTGCTAGATTTAAAGGCTCTGGAAACACCATATATTTT. Translating it yields CSARFKGSGNTIYF.

Many counts were recorded for this clonotype. This chain links TRBV10-3 with TRBJ1-3; possibly TRBD1 for D (6 bases). The CDR3 is made up of 15 amino acids. Per the germline V gene, CDR1 is ENHRY and CDR2 is SYGVKD. V lost 7 bases to trimming and J lost 0 bases, with 13 bases between them. This CDR3 is CAITEDRNSGNTIYF. The DNA for the CDR3 is TGTGCCATCACCGAGGACAGAAACTCTGGAAACACCATATATTTT.

This clonotype was observed at least ten times. V is TRBV7-9 and J is TRBJ2-2; D not resolved. The CDR3 is 14 residues long. The germline CDR1 and CDR2 sequences are SEHNR and FQNEAQ (reference sequence). Trimming pared 1 base from V and 4 bases from J, leaving 7 bases between. The chain's CDR3 is CASSLDLFTGELFF. The DNA for the CDR3 is TGTGCCAGCAGCTTAGACCTCTTCACCGGGGAGCTGTTTTTT.

The sample holds many counts of this clonotype. A read error may produce the germline difference seen at one junction end. The genes are TRBV28 and TRBJ2-4, with 7 bases lining up with TRBD1. The germline CDR1 and CDR2 sequences are MDHEN and SYDVKM. The CDR3 totals 18 residues. CDR3 sequence: CASSLPGGPSLAKNIKYF. In DNA, the CDR3 is TGTGCCAGCAGTTTGCCAGGGGGACCCTCTCTAGCCAAAAACATTAAGTACTTC. The full variable domain, its missing parts supplied by reference TRBV28 and TRBJ2-4, is DVKVTQSSRYLVKRTGEKVFLECVQDMDHENMFWYRQDPGLGLRLIYFSYDVKMKEKGDIPEGYSVSREKKERFSLILESASTNQTSMYLCASSLPGGPSLAKNIKYFGAGTRLSVL.

This clonotype was detected many times. The V gene is TRBV28, the J gene TRBJ1-5; D not resolved. From germline, CDR1 is MDHEN and CDR2 SYDVKM. Trimming pared 3 bases from V and 1 base from J, leaving 10 bases between. The CDR3 has 15 residues. This CDR3 is CASSLEAPSNQPQHF. The CDR3 nucleotides read TGTGCCAGCAGTTTGGAAGCTCCGAGCAATCAGCCCCAGCATTTT.

This clonotype was recorded at least ten times. V is TRBV7-8 and J is TRBJ1-5; TRBD1 agrees at 11 bases. This CDR3 has 17 residues. V was pared by 5 bases and J by 5 bases, with 11 bases of the junction left unmatched. In germline, CDR1 is SGHVS, CDR2 FQNEAQ. The DNA for the CDR3 is TGTGCCAGCAGCCCTTACGGGGGGACAGGGGGTTATCAGCCCCAGCATTTT. This codes for CASSPYGGTGGYQPQHF.

The V call is TRBV30, the J call TRBJ2-3, with TRBD2 matching 9 bases. Germline CDR1 GTSNPN, CDR2 SVGIG (reference sequence). V lost 0 bases, J lost 4 bases, and 8 bases stayed unmatched. The CDR3 is 16 amino acids. The CDR3 loop reads CAWSVGLAGIADTQYF. The DNA for the CDR3 is TGTGCCTGGAGTGTAGGTCTAGCGGGAATTGCAGATACGCAGTATTTT.

This clonotype was seen repeatedly, ten times or more. This chain links TRBV2 with TRBJ2-7, with D perhaps TRBD2 (6 bases). The CDR3 sequence is 13 residues long. The V and J ends lost 6 bases and 0 bases respectively, with 9 bases between them. Germline V lookup: CDR1 SNHLY, CDR2 FYNNEI. The chain's CDR3 is CASRVAASYEQYF. The CDR3 DNA reads TGTGCCAGCAGGGTAGCGGCCTCCTACGAGCAGTACTTC.

This clonotype was detected many times. The chain is built from TRBV20-1 and TRBJ2-5; weak D call: TRBD2 (5 bases). Trimming stripped 4 bases from V and 0 bases from J, with 15 bases between. CDR1 and CDR2 (germline): DFQATT, SNEGSKA (reference sequence). This CDR3 comprises 15 residues. CDR3 DNA sequence: TGCAGTGCTAAATCCAGGACTCCGTACCAAGAGACCCAGTACTTC. Amino acid sequence: CSAKSRTPYQETQYF.

This clonotype was seen at least ten times. V and J are TRBV19 and TRBJ1-5, with D unresolved. CDR1 and CDR2 (germline): LNHDA, SQIVND (reference sequence). Trimming shortened V by 6 bases and J by 1 base, and 13 bases separated the two germline ends. CDR3 length: 15 residues. CDR3 sequence reads: CASRVSILSNQPQHF. In nucleotides, the CDR3 is TGTGCCAGTAGGGTCAGTATTCTAAGCAATCAGCCCCAGCATTTT.

This clonotype was observed at least ten times. The rearrangement links TRBV6-5 to TRBJ1-2; 7 bases map to TRBD1. Germline CDR1 reads MNHEY; CDR2 reads SVGAGI. The CDR3 runs to 15 residues. With 9 bases clipped from V and 0 bases from J, the junction kept 10 bases outside the gene matches. The CDR3 bases are TGTGCCAGTCTCCAGGGACAGATTGCTAACTATGGCTACACCTTC. Protein sequence: CASLQGQIANYGYTF.

This clonotype has at least ten counts. CDR3 in DNA: TGTGCCTGGAGTGTCACGGCACCCGGGGGCTACACCTTC. It translates to CAWSVTAPGGYTF. This chain joins TRBV30 and TRBJ1-2; no clear D. Trimming cost V 0 bases and J 8 bases, with 13 bases left between them. Germline V lookup: CDR1 GTSNPN, CDR2 SVGIG (reference sequence). This CDR3 region has 13 residues.

This clonotype was observed at least ten times. The CDR3 loop is CASSRDTGELFF. Here the CDR3 DNA reads TGTGCCAGCAGTAGGGACACCGGGGAGCTGTTTTTT. The V call is TRBV6-5, the J call TRBJ2-2; D is undetermined. The V and J ends lost 5 bases and 3 bases respectively, with 4 bases between them. Germline lookup yields CDR1 MNHEY and CDR2 SVGAGI. The CDR3 runs to 12 residues.

Remarks on this clonotype: The junction departs from germline at one end; a sequencing error may be responsible. J is TRBJ1-5 and V is TRBV20-1, with TRBD1 matching 8 bases. The germline CDR1 and CDR2 sequences are DFQATT and SNEGSKA (reference sequence). The CDR3 length is 17 residues. CDR3 nucleotide sequence: TGCAGTGCTAGAGTTCGACAGGGGCGATATAGCAATCAGCCCCAGCAGTTT. Protein: CSARVRQGRYSNQPQQF.

This clonotype was seen many times. The CDR3 region has the DNA TGTGCCAGCAGTGACGAGAGCGAGCAGTACTTC. The encoded protein is CASSDESEQYF. The genes are TRBV7-9 and TRBJ2-7; D unclear. The V and J ends lost 6 bases and 6 bases respectively, with 9 bases between them. This CDR3 has 11 amino acids. Looked up from germline, CDR1 is SEHNR and CDR2 is FQNEAQ (reference sequence).

The table lists this clonotype with many counts. The CDR3 DNA follows: TGTGCCAGCAGTTACGACCAGGCGCCCGGGGAGCTGTTTTTT. Translation: CASSYDQAPGELFF. The V and J genes are TRBV6-5 and TRBJ2-2; D uncertain. Trimming removed 2 bases at V and 6 bases at J, with 10 bases between. The germline V gene encodes CDR1 MNHEY and CDR2 SVGAGI. CDR3 length equals 14 residues.

The chain links TRBV2 to TRBJ2-2, with D possibly being TRBD1 (6 bases). Trimming removed 8 bases from V and 6 bases from J, with 16 bases in between. Germline V gene lookup returns CDR1 SNHLY and CDR2 FYNNEI. This CDR3 is 14 amino acids long. DNA for the CDR3: TGTGCCAGCCGAGACAGGCTTAGTCCCGGGGAGCTGTTTTTT. Translating it yields CASRDRLSPGELFF.